One and the same sample provided the 6 T cell receptor beta chains below, sequenced in a study of blood T cell repertoires in COVID-19. Libraries were prepared by immunoSEQ multiplex PCR; TCRdb keeps only in-frame clonotypes and omits some of them. The sample shows 150,000 to 200,000 clones, around 86% of them seen only once. The sequenced material came from peripheral blood. Source of these receptors: a woman aged 70-85 years with COVID-19, enrolled during active disease.

V usage is TRBV5-1 and J usage is TRBJ2-3, with D hard to call. Trimming took 2 bases from V and 4 from J, leaving 11 bases between them. The CDR3 spans 14 residues. Germline loops: CDR1 SGHRS, CDR2 YFSETQ. The DNA of the CDR3 is TGCGCCAGCAGCTTTAGAAATCCGTCAGATACGCAGTATTTT. This gives the protein CASSFRNPSDTQYF.

This clone was recorded only once. V gene TRBV28 combines with J gene TRBJ2-7, with D possibly being TRBD2 (5 bases). There are 13 residues in the CDR3. V was trimmed by 6 bases and J by 5 bases, leaving 14 bases between them. Germline V gene data show CDR1 as MDHEN and CDR2 as SYDVKM. The chain's CDR3 is CASRVVKGDEQYF. DNA for the CDR3: TGTGCCAGCAGGGTCGTTAAGGGAGACGAGCAGTACTTC.

V gene TRBV28 combines with J gene TRBJ1-2, with 11 bases matching TRBD1. Germline V CDR1 and CDR2: MDHEN, SYDVKM. This CDR3 region has 15 residues. The V gene end was trimmed by 5 bases and the J gene end by 4 bases; junction bases not matched to a gene: 6. CDR3 amino acids: CASSPRTGGAYGYTF. The DNA for the CDR3 is TGTGCCAGCAGTCCCCGGACAGGGGGCGCCTATGGCTACACCTTC.

This chain connects TRBV30 to TRBJ2-1; TRBD2 matches 7 bases. The CDR3 loop spans 16 amino acids. Germline CDR1 is GTSNPN and CDR2 is SVGIG (reference sequence). V lost 0 bases to trimming and J lost 2 bases; unmatched junction nucleotides: 7. The CDR3 DNA sequence: TGTGCCTGGAGTGTACCCCGGGACTACACCTACAATGAGCAGTTCTTC. Protein: CAWSVPRDYTYNEQFF.

This chain joins TRBV19 and TRBJ1-1; unclear D gene. This CDR3 is 14 amino acids long. Germline values: CDR1 LNHDA, CDR2 SQIVND (reference sequence). V lost 2 bases and J lost 1, with 8 bases in between. The CDR3 DNA is TGTGCCAGTAGTATATATGGCACGAACACTGAAGCTTTCTTT. As protein: CASSIYGTNTEAFF.

This chain joins TRBV7-8 and TRBJ2-3; D is perhaps TRBD2 (6 bases). Deletions cut 5 bases from V and 2 bases from J, with 14 bases between. CDR3 length equals 15 residues. Germline V gene lookup returns CDR1 SGHVS and CDR2 FQNEAQ. The chain's CDR3 is CASSRDSLLTDTQYF. The DNA for the CDR3 is TGTGCCAGCAGCCGGGACTCTCTGCTCACAGATACGCAGTATTTT.